This TCR beta chain was identified in a study of OX40 agonist ivuxolimab in advanced cancers. In regard to this clone: Its target is not known.

CDR3 length: 14 residues. Looked up from germline, CDR1 is MNHNS and CDR2 is SASEGT. The J segment lost 8 bases and the V segment lost 6 bases, leaving 9 bases of the junction unmatched. The assay was immunoSEQ multiplex PCR, and TCRdb's table has in-frame clones only and misses some. The sample contains about 77,000 clones, 81% of which appear only once. Whole-study findings and limits: Researchers did not establish what antigens the expanded peripheral T cells target.

The specimen comprised CD4+ or CD8+ T cells sorted from blood, sampled in a trial of the OX40 agonist ivuxolimab. The clonotype was recovered from an adult with an advanced solid tumor such as melanoma, head and neck, liver or kidney cancer. The chain combines TRBV6-1 with TRBJ1-2, with 10 bases that match TRBD1. CDR3 bases: TGTGCCAGCAGGGAGACAGGGGGCGCCGGAGGCTACACCTTC. Translated: CASRETGGAGGYTF.